This T cell receptor beta chain stems from a study of blood T cell repertoires in COVID-19 (dated by TCRdb to the early 2020s). The study in broad terms: Collaborator samples came from the United States, Italy and Spain and covered acute and convalescent phases of COVID-19. The material from the prospective study consisted of cDNA or gDNA derived from T cells, B-cell-depleted T cells, or PBMCs. Deeply sampled blood TCRbeta repertoires from subjects exposed to, actively infected with, or recovered from COVID-19 were included in the dataset. The repertoires were made available in a free public database intended to serve as a resource for research on the immune response to SARS-CoV-2. Samples were obtained from the ongoing ImmuneRACE study (first 160 participants) and from 1,000 to 1,500 subjects provided by 6 global collaborators. Sample metadata almost always included a de-identified subject ID, COVID-19 status, age in years and sex. HLA class I and class II types, where available, came from metadata supplied by the sample provider rather than from assay-based typing.

As for this clone: Its antigen specificity is not known. Base quality data are lacking; no much larger clone is found one base away.

Whole blood was collected in K2EDTA tubes by collaborating institutions according to the institutions' own protocols. For TCRbeta analysis, collaborators shipped samples as frozen whole blood, isolated PBMCs, or DNA extracted from either of those sample types. Overall study outcomes, separate from this receptor: How much clinical and demographic metadata was included differed by source and by participant, and the metadata was provided uncurated.

TCRbeta CDR3 regions were amplified from genomic DNA by means of the immunoSEQ Assay, a bias-controlled multiplex PCR. Under the source paper's analysis protocol: The number of nucleated cells in each sample was estimated from the amplification of reference gene primers within the assay. To quantify the absolute abundance of each unique TCRbeta CDR3 rearrangement, sequence reads were collapsed and filtered. Productive Simpson clonality was computed per sample as the square root of Simpson's diversity index over productive rearrangements. Sourced from immuneACCESS, this table was stored by TCRdb with only in-frame sequences that have V and J called. A share of the clones is absent; for the studies checked, an unresolved V gene accounts for under half, and the remainder has no known explanation. V and J calls and clone size are copied from that table; D and trimming were computed from the DNA. Here the sample has roughly 100,000 clones; about 86% occur a single time. The ten largest clones add up to less than 4.5% of the sample.

V is pruned by 0 bases and J by 5 bases, leaving 16 bases of the junction without a gene match. CDR3 length: 19 amino acids, cysteine to phenylalanine. The kept DNA is CDR3 alone, 57 bases in frame from the first base. According to the germline V gene, CDR1 reads LGHNA and CDR2 reads YNFKEQ. This receptor chain uses TRBV4-2 and TRBJ2-5, with 9 central nucleotides matching TRBD1. Sequencing was performed on peripheral blood. The TCR sequence derives from a human donor in a cohort sampled during active COVID-19. The DNA is TGTGCCAGCAGCCAAGATCCCCTAATCTACAGGGGGCGCACGGAGACCCAGTACTTC. Protein translation: CASSQDPLIYRGRTETQYF.